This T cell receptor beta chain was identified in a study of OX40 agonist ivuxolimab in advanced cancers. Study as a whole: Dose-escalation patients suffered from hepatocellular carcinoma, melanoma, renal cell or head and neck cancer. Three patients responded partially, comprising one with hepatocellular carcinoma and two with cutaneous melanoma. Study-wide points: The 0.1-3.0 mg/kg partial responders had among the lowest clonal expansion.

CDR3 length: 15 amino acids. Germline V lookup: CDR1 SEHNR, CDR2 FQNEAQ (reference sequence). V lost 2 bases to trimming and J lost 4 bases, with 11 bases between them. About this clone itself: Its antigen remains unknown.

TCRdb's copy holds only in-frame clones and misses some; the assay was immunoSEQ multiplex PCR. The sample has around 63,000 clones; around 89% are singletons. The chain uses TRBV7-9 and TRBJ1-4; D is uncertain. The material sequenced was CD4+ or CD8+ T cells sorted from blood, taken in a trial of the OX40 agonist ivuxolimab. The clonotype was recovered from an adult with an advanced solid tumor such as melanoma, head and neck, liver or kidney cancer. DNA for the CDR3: TGTGCCAGCAGCTTACCCCGGACGGTTAATGAAAAACTGTTTTTT. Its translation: CASSLPRTVNEKLFF.